This is a list of T cell receptor beta chains from one sample in a study of monozygotic twins with inflammatory bowel disease. One entry per CDR3 protein, without DNA, is what TCRdb gives after re-calling the 5' RACE reads. In all, the sample yields roughly 100,000 distinct CDR3 sequences. The specimen sequenced was blood. The source is a human donor with ulcerative colitis or Crohn's disease, or a healthy co-twin of an affected twin (not recorded which). The CDR3 runs from the conserved cysteine through the conserved F or W.

length	J	V	CDR3
14	TRBJ2-7	TRBV5-6	CASSLLWPPYEQYF
15	TRBJ2-1	TRBV20-1	CSARSSGRPYNEQFF
15	TRBJ2-1	TRBV7-8	CASSRTSGSRNEQFF
12	TRBJ1-5	TRBV15	CATSRGGQPQHF
14	TRBJ1-1	TRBV19	CASRPNRGPTEAFF
15	TRBJ2-5	TRBV7-9	CASSFGTGPQETQYF
14	TRBJ1-2	TRBV3-1	CASSQDSAGYGYTF
17	TRBJ1-1	TRBV6-5	CASSYSTPGQANREAFF
14	TRBJ2-1	TRBV7-2	CASSPLRGHNEQFF
17	TRBJ2-1	TRBV6-5	CASSYSLSGSSYNEQFF
14	TRBJ2-4	TRBV10-3	CAISGTSGLDIQYF
14	TRBJ1-5	TRBV12-3/TRBV12-4	CASSPDRANQPQHF
17	TRBJ2-1	TRBV11-2	CASSPRWGTGVGDEQFF
14	TRBJ2-7	TRBV18	CASSPQSGVGEQYF
12	TRBJ1-5	TRBV7-2	CASSFLSQPQHF
16	TRBJ2-5	TRBV27	CASSRLAGGVRETQYF
15	TRBJ2-3	TRBV12-3/TRBV12-4	CASSLSGPLTDTQYF
13	TRBJ1-5	TRBV5-8	CASSLTATQPQHF
16	TRBJ2-6	TRBV24-1	CATSGPREAGANVLTF
16	TRBJ1-6	TRBV13	CASSLPTDRGDSPLHF
13	TRBJ1-5	TRBV12-3/TRBV12-4	CASRRGSNQPQHF
16	TRBJ1-6	TRBV6-5	CASSLGPFSYNSPLHF
16	TRBJ2-1	TRBV7-2	CASTLPGGGPNREQFF
14	TRBJ2-1	TRBV6-1	CASRIAGGGNEQFF
11	TRBJ2-5	TRBV6-2/TRBV6-3	CASSWSETQYF
15	TRBJ1-1	TRBV6-4	CASSDTGTGITEAFF
14	TRBJ2-7	TRBV20-1	CSARPPTLSNEQYF
14	TRBJ1-2	TRBV7-9	CASSFGPTPYGYTF
12	TRBJ2-7	TRBV10-3	CAISELYNEQYF
14	TRBJ1-1	TRBV20-1	CSASRGRRDTEAFF
18	TRBJ1-2	TRBV12-3/TRBV12-4	CASSTIFSVADHNYGYTF
13	TRBJ1-2	TRBV27	CASRGTANYGYTF
14	TRBJ2-3	TRBV12-3/TRBV12-4	CASSYAPAEGTQYF
14	TRBJ2-7	TRBV6-1	CASSLRDNSYEQYF
16	TRBJ1-4	TRBV7-2	CASSLIWDPEGEKLFF
14	TRBJ2-1	TRBV6-1	CASSEVVPWNEQFF
14	TRBJ2-1	TRBV5-1	CASSLLTGANEQFF
15	TRBJ2-5	TRBV7-8	CASSPGTGLAETQYF
15	TRBJ1-5	TRBV30	CAWRDTGVGNQPQHF
11	TRBJ1-2	TRBV2	CASSEVRGYTF
18	TRBJ2-1	TRBV5-1	CASSLGLAGGQIYNEQFF
12	TRBJ2-7	TRBV5-1	CASSSPSDEQYF